These 25 T cell receptor beta chains were sequenced from one sample in a study of blood T cell repertoires in COVID-19. The repertoire was sequenced with immunoSEQ multiplex PCR; TCRdb's copy has only in-frame clones and lacks some. Counted here are over 150,000 clones, roughly 79% occurring once; the ten biggest clones make up less than 15%. The sequencing input was peripheral blood. These receptors were collected from a woman aged 80 or over with COVID-19, enrolled during active disease.

V usage is TRBV28 and J usage is TRBJ2-7; 7 bases agree with TRBD2. Germline V gene sequence: CDR1 MDHEN, CDR2 SYDVKM. This CDR3 is 16 amino acids long. V lost 3 bases, J lost 0 bases, and 8 bases stayed unmatched. The CDR3: CASSFGGREDSYEQYF. The CDR3 coding sequence is TGTGCCAGCAGTTTTGGAGGGAGGGAGGACTCCTACGAGCAGTACTTC.

The chain joins TRBV6-6 to TRBJ1-1; 7 bases line up with TRBD1. This CDR3 contains 16 residues. CDR1 and CDR2 (germline): MNHNY, SVGAGI (reference sequence). V shed 0 bases and J 0 bases; nucleotides not matched to a gene: 4. In DNA, the CDR3 is TGTGCCAGCAGTTACTCGGGGCAGGGGGTGAACACTGAAGCTTTCTTT. Translation: CASSYSGQGVNTEAFF.

Regarding this clone: At one of its ends the junction is not consistent with the germline gene, which may arise from a read error. The chain carries TRBV7-7 and TRBJ2-2; D gene ambiguous. CDR3 length equals 14 residues. Germline loops: CDR1 SSHAT, CDR2 FNYEAQ (reference sequence). The CDR3 spells CASSLAFNTGELFF. As DNA, the CDR3 is TGTGCTAGCAGCTTGGCCTTTAACACCGGGGAGCTGTTTTTT.

This rearrangement joins TRBV5-1 to TRBJ2-3; D unclear. The length of the CDR3 is 14 residues. V lost 5 bases, J lost 0 bases, and 10 bases lay in between. Germline CDR1 is SGHRS and CDR2 is YFSETQ. The CDR3, as DNA: TGCGCCAGCAGACAGTTATTCAGCACAGATACGCAGTATTTT. This codes for CASRQLFSTDTQYF.

The CDR3: CASSQDLTVSHEQFF. The CDR3 nucleotides are TGTGCCAGCAGCCAAGACCTGACAGTTTCTCATGAGCAGTTCTTC. This chain joins TRBV14 and TRBJ2-1; TRBD1 is a possible D gene (5 bases). The CDR3 spans 15 residues. Trimming took off 0 bases at V and 8 bases at J, with 14 bases between the two ends. CDR1 is SGHDN, CDR2 FVKESK, per germline.

V and J are TRBV4-2 and TRBJ2-1; TRBD1 is a possible D gene (6 bases). Trimming left V 5 bases short and J 8 bases short, with 16 bases between. Germline CDR1 reads LGHNA; CDR2 reads YNFKEQ. This CDR3 has 14 residues. The CDR3 nucleotides are TGTGCCAGCAGCGTACCACTCAGGGGCCATGAGCAGTTCTTC. Translated, it gives CASSVPLRGHEQFF.

The chain joins TRBV5-1 to TRBJ2-6; D call uncertain. The germline V and J ends were trimmed by 2 bases and 0 bases, with 9 bases remaining between them. The CDR3 has 16 residues. Germline CDR1 and CDR2: SGHRS and YFSETQ. This CDR3 reads CASSFRQSSGANVLTF. As DNA, the CDR3 is TGCGCCAGCAGCTTTCGACAAAGCTCTGGGGCCAACGTCCTGACTTTC.

V usage is TRBV2 and J usage is TRBJ2-1; 10 bases map to TRBD2. The trim removed 6 bases at V and 2 bases at J, leaving 4 bases unmatched. CDR1 and CDR2 (germline): SNHLY, FYNNEI. This CDR3 comprises 15 residues. DNA of the CDR3: TGTGCCAGCAGCCGGCTAGCGGGGGCCTACAATGAGCAGTTCTTC. This gives the protein CASSRLAGAYNEQFF.

CDR3 nucleotides: TGTGCCAGCAGCTTTCCGACTAGCGGGACCTACGAGCAGTACTTC. This sequence encodes CASSFPTSGTYEQYF. The chain combines TRBV11-2 with TRBJ2-7; TRBD2 matches 11 bases. CDR1 and CDR2 (germline): SGHAT, FQNNGV. The CDR3 sequence is 15 residues long. J was trimmed by 2 bases and V by 3 bases; bases with no gene match: 3.

This chain links TRBV2 with TRBJ2-7; 10 bases are a match to TRBD1. Trimming removed 5 bases from V and 5 bases from J; junction bases left unmatched: 6. The CDR3 has 14 amino acids. Germline CDR1 reads SNHLY; CDR2 reads FYNNEI. The chain's CDR3 is CASSPGTGVDEQYF. The CDR3 coding sequence is TGTGCCAGCAGTCCCGGGACAGGGGTGGACGAGCAGTACTTC.

This chain connects TRBV11-2 to TRBJ1-1; TRBD1 is a possible D gene (6 bases). The CDR3 is 12 amino acids. Per the germline V gene, CDR1 is SGHAT and CDR2 is FQNNGV. Between the trimmed V and J ends, which lost 5 bases and 8 bases, there was a span of 12 bases. CDR3 in amino acids: CASSPQGSEAFF. Here the CDR3 DNA reads TGTGCCAGCAGCCCGCAGGGGTCGGAAGCTTTCTTT.

The genes are TRBV5-6 and TRBJ1-5; D not resolved. CDR1 and CDR2 from the germline V gene are SGHDT and YYEEEE. The length of the CDR3 is 12 residues. V was clipped by 0 bases and J by 7 bases, with 5 bases between them. CDR3 in DNA: TGTGCCAGCAGCTTGGCCCGGCAGCCCCAGCATTTT. It codes for CASSLARQPQHF.

The chain joins TRBV6-5 to TRBJ1-5; no definite D call. CDR3 length equals 13 residues. V lost 6 bases and J 4 bases, leaving 10 bases between the germline ends. Germline-derived CDR1 and CDR2 are MNHEY and SVGAGI. The CDR3: CASRQARNQPQHF. DNA for the CDR3: TGTGCCAGCAGGCAGGCGAGAAATCAGCCCCAGCATTTT.

The chain has TRBV20-1 and TRBJ1-2; D remains unclear. Germline V lookup: CDR1 DFQATT, CDR2 SNEGSKA (reference sequence). V was shortened by 3 bases and J by 1 base, with 12 bases between the two germline ends. This CDR3 has 14 amino acids. Here the CDR3 DNA reads TGCAGTGCTAGTCTTGGCCGTTATAACTATGGCTACACCTTC. Amino acid sequence: CSASLGRYNYGYTF.

This clone was detected only once. J is TRBJ2-1 and V is TRBV3-1 (or the pseudogene TRBV3-2); 12 nucleotides align to TRBD2. CDR1 is LGHDT, CDR2 YNNKEL, per germline (reference sequence). V lost 4 bases to trimming and J lost 4 bases; unmatched junction nucleotides: 8. The CDR3 totals 17 residues. The CDR3 DNA is TGTGCCAGCAGCCGAGAAGGACTAGCGGGAATTTACAATGAGCAGTTCTTC. Its protein is CASSREGLAGIYNEQFF.

V is TRBV2 and J is TRBJ2-1; TRBD1 is a possible D gene (5 bases). Trimming removed 2 bases from V and 10 bases from J, with 15 bases in between. The CDR3 is 14 residues long. Germline V lookup: CDR1 SNHLY, CDR2 FYNNEI. The CDR3 DNA reads TGTGCCAGCAGTGAATACGAGAGACAGTTCGAGCAGTTCTTC. This codes for CASSEYERQFEQFF.

This chain links TRBV6-5 with TRBJ1-2; a possible D gene is TRBD1 (6 bases). Per the germline V gene, CDR1 is MNHEY and CDR2 is SVGAGI. V was pared by 8 bases and J by 4 bases, with 11 bases between. The CDR3 covers 12 residues. The CDR3 DNA follows: TGTGCCAGCGGGCAGGGGTCCTATGGCTACACCTTC. It codes for CASGQGSYGYTF.

The chain recombines TRBV6-6 with TRBJ1-3; the D gene is possibly TRBD1 (6 bases). The CDR3 has 16 amino acids. V was cut by 6 bases and J by 0 bases, with 15 bases left in between. CDR1 and CDR2 from the germline V gene are MNHNY and SVGAGI (reference sequence). The CDR3 loop is CASSRRQAYSGNTIYF. The CDR3 DNA reads TGTGCCAGCAGCCGAAGACAGGCTTACTCTGGAAACACCATATATTTT.

The chain links TRBV11-2 to TRBJ2-1, with a tentative D call TRBD1 (6 bases). The CDR3 is 16 residues long. Trimming shortened V by 5 bases and J by 1 base, and 15 bases separated the two germline ends. CDR1 SGHAT and CDR2 FQNNGV come from the germline V gene. CDR3 in DNA: TGTGCCAGCAGCCCAGCCCTACAGGGATCCTACAATGAGCAGTTCTTC. This sequence encodes CASSPALQGSYNEQFF.

The chain is built from TRBV12-3 or TRBV12-4 and TRBJ1-5, with D unclear. V gave up 2 bases and J gave up 4 bases, with 6 bases separating them. This CDR3 is 13 amino acids long. The CDR3 coding sequence is TGTGCCAGCAGTTTAATCGAGAATCAGCCCCAGCATTTT. Its translation: CASSLIENQPQHF.

The chain is built from TRBV30 and TRBJ1-2, with unresolved D. Germline loops: CDR1 GTSNPN, CDR2 SVGIG (reference sequence). CDR3 size: 14 residues. V was cut by 1 base and J by 1 base, with 10 bases left in between. The CDR3 bases are TGTGCCTGGAGTGCCAGAGGCCGTAACTATGGCTACACCTTC. Residues: CAWSARGRNYGYTF.

V and J are TRBV4-1 and TRBJ2-2; the D gene is possibly TRBD2 (5 bases). Looked up from germline, CDR1 is MGHRA and CDR2 is YSYEKL. The CDR3 has 15 amino acids. V was pared by 1 base and J by 6 bases, with 12 bases between. CDR3 sequence (DNA): TGCGCCAGCAGCCAAGGTGGAGGTTGGGCCGGGGAGCTGTTTTTT. It specifies CASSQGGGWAGELFF.

This CDR3 is CASSLIRGEAFF. The CDR3 nucleotides read TGTGCCAGCAGTTTAATTAGGGGGGAAGCTTTCTTT. The rearrangement joins TRBV6-5 to TRBJ1-1; a possible D gene is TRBD1 (6 bases). The CDR3 extends over 12 amino acids. The V and J ends lost 4 bases and 8 bases respectively, with 11 bases between them. The germline V gene has CDR1 MNHEY and CDR2 SVGAGI.

The chain has TRBV28 and TRBJ1-3; perhaps TRBD1 as D (5 bases). Germline V gene data show CDR1 as MDHEN and CDR2 as SYDVKM. This CDR3 has 16 amino acids. V was shortened by 2 bases and J by 0 bases, with 11 bases between the two germline ends. CDR3 sequence: CASSLAGTLSGNTIYF. In nucleotides, the CDR3 is TGTGCCAGCAGTTTAGCAGGGACTCTCTCTGGAAACACCATATATTTT.

The chain is built from TRBV10-3 and TRBJ2-1; 11 bases line up with TRBD2. The trim removed 6 bases at V and 7 bases at J, leaving 8 bases unmatched. This CDR3 is built from 15 residues. Germline V gene data show CDR1 as ENHRY and CDR2 as SYGVKD. The CDR3 nucleotides are TGTGCCATCAGAGGTAGCGGGGGGGCGGAAAATGAGCAGTTCTTC. Translating gives CAIRGSGGAENEQFF.